This TCR beta chain was sequenced during a study of type 1 regulatory T cells. As concerns this clonotype: Its antigen is unidentified.

TCRdb used MiXCR to reprocess the reads, holding one entry per CDR3 protein. The data hold tens of thousands of distinct CDR3 sequences, with 55% to 75% observed a single time. Sequencing was carried out using cultured T cells, either the whole culture or a sorted T cell fraction (not recorded which). Subset given: Tr1-enriched cell product generated in vitro against host alloantigens. This TCR came from a human donor in good health.

This CDR3 reads CSASKPTGTPFYEQFF. The CDR3 DNA is TGCAGTGCTAGCAAACCTACCGGGACTCCTTTCTATGAGCAGTTCTTC. This sequence joins TRBV20-1 and TRBJ2-1; TRBD2 might be the D (6 bases). V was cut by 3 bases and J by 8 bases, with 23 bases left in between. Germline V CDR1 and CDR2: DFQATT, SNEGSKA (reference sequence). The CDR3 extends over 16 amino acids.